One and the same sample provided the 12 T cell receptor beta chains below, sequenced in a study of shared clonotypes between healthy human individuals. The method was immunoSEQ multiplex PCR; TCRdb's version includes in-frame clones alone and lacks a portion of them. The table shows about 1 million clones, with about 70% occurring only once. Input material: memory CD4+ T cells sorted from blood. Subset denoted: CD45RA-negative fraction. These TCRs come from a man in his late teens or twenties in good health.

This clone was found once. V and J are TRBV5-1 and TRBJ2-3; D not resolved. The CDR3 runs to 14 residues. V lost 5 bases and J lost 4, with 14 bases in between. Germline CDR1 is SGHRS and CDR2 is YFSETQ. The chain's CDR3 is CASRNVPGADTQYF. Here the CDR3 DNA reads TGCGCCAGCAGAAACGTCCCGGGCGCAGATACGCAGTATTTT.

On this clone: At one boundary the junction diverges from the germline segment, which might be a read error. The rearrangement uses TRBV6-5 and TRBJ1-5; TRBD1 agrees at 7 bases. CDR1 is MNHEY, CDR2 SVGAGI, per germline. The CDR3 has 12 residues. The CDR3 region is CASSLDRASLYF. The DNA of the CDR3 is TGTGCCAGCAGCCTTGACAGGGCTTCTTTATATTTT.

The chain carries TRBV30 and TRBJ1-2, with 9 bases fitting TRBD1. The J segment lost 6 bases and the V segment lost 6 bases, leaving 5 bases of the junction unmatched. The V gene's germline CDR1 is GTSNPN and CDR2 SVGIG (reference sequence). CDR3 length: 12 amino acids. In DNA form, the CDR3 reads TGTGCCTGCTTGGGACAGGGTGATGGCTACACCTTC. Its translation is CACLGQGDGYTF.

In the case of this clone: Other DNA sequences from this sample encode an identical CDR3 as well. The chain has TRBV30 and TRBJ1-4; a weak D match, TRBD1 (5 bases). V was shortened by 0 bases and J by 7 bases, with 9 bases between the two germline ends. Looked up from germline, CDR1 is GTSNPN and CDR2 is SVGIG (reference sequence). The CDR3 loop spans 13 amino acids. The CDR3 sequence is CAWSVRRGEKLFF. The DNA of the CDR3 is TGTGCCTGGAGTGTACGGAGGGGTGAAAAACTGTTTTTT.

The chain employs TRBV30 and TRBJ1-5; D unclear. The CDR3 sequence is 13 residues long. Trimming left V 3 bases short and J 6 bases short, with 12 bases between. CDR1 is GTSNPN and CDR2 is SVGIG in the germline V gene (reference sequence). Here the CDR3 reads CAWSVGFTQPQHF. DNA for the CDR3: TGTGCCTGGAGCGTAGGGTTTACTCAGCCCCAGCATTTT.

Points on this clone: Relative to the germline gene, one junction end is altered; a read error may explain this. This chain uses TRBV18 with TRBJ2-7; maybe TRBD2 (5 bases). This CDR3 spans 16 amino acids. Germline V gene sequence: CDR1 KGHSH, CDR2 LQKENI. In nucleotides, the CDR3 is TGTGCCAGCGCACCCGGCGTCCGGGGATCCTCCTACGAGCAGTACTTC. Translation gives CASAPGVRGSSYEQYF.

The rearrangement uses TRBV19 and TRBJ1-5; TRBD1 is a possible D gene (6 bases). Per the germline V gene, CDR1 is LNHDA and CDR2 is SQIVND (reference sequence). Trimming removed 4 bases from V and 4 bases from J, with 11 bases in between. The CDR3 sequence is 14 residues long. CDR3 amino acids: CASSTGQTNQPQHF. The CDR3 DNA is TGTGCCAGTAGTACCGGACAGACGAATCAGCCCCAGCATTTT.

The chain has TRBV10-2 and TRBJ2-3, with 7 bases identical to TRBD1. CDR1 and CDR2 (germline): WSHSY, SAAADI. The trim removed 6 bases at V and 3 bases at J, leaving 12 bases unmatched. The CDR3 runs 16 residues. CDR3 loop: CASRDRARGLTDTQYF. The CDR3 DNA follows: TGCGCCAGCAGAGACAGGGCTAGGGGTCTTACAGATACGCAGTATTTT.

CDR3 residues: CASSPPGTVYNEQFF. DNA for the CDR3: TGTGCCAGCTCACCACCCGGGACAGTTTACAATGAGCAGTTCTTC. V usage is TRBV18 and J usage is TRBJ2-1; TRBD1 matches at 7 bases. This CDR3 has 15 residues. Looked up from germline, CDR1 is KGHSH and CDR2 is LQKENI. J lost 4 bases, V lost 0 bases, and 3 bases had no gene match. Based on the CDR3 plus reference TRBV18 and TRBJ2-1, the full variable domain is NAGVMQNPRHLVRRRGQEARLRCSPMKGHSHVYWYRQLPEEGLKFMVYLQKENIIDESGMPKERFSAEFPKEGPSILRIQQVVRGDSAAYFCASSPPGTVYNEQFFGPGTRLTVL.

J is TRBJ2-1 and V is TRBV4-3; D is unresolved. This CDR3 has 14 residues. The V end was cut by 3 bases, the J end by 9 bases, with 15 bases between. The germline gives CDR1 LGHNA, CDR2 YSLEER. CDR3 loop: CASSQDSDGAEQFF. DNA for the CDR3: TGCGCCAGCAGCCAGGATTCTGACGGAGCTGAGCAGTTCTTC.

This sequence joins TRBV5-1 and TRBJ2-3, with D perhaps matching TRBD1 or TRBD2 (6 bases each). Germline CDR1 and CDR2: SGHRS and YFSETQ. The CDR3 is made up of 15 amino acids. The V gene lost 4 bases and the J gene lost 0 bases, with 12 bases spanning the gap. CDR3 bases: TGCGCCAGCAGCCCCACGGGGGCCAGCACAGATACGCAGTATTTT. Protein: CASSPTGASTDTQYF.

This chain links TRBV6-5 with TRBJ1-2; the D gene is possibly TRBD1 (6 bases). V was clipped by 7 bases and J by 7 bases, with 19 bases between them. The germline V gene encodes CDR1 MNHEY and CDR2 SVGAGI. This CDR3 is 14 amino acids long. DNA of the CDR3: TGTGCCAGCACCTCCTCGGGGGCTGCGGCTGGCTACACCTTC. This sequence encodes CASTSSGAAAGYTF.